This TCR beta chain was recorded in a study of cytomegalovirus exposure and HLA in healthy donors. Notes on the study in general: Follow-up analysis later connected one missense variant in DCLRE1C with trimming of TCR beta V- and J-genes. Most subjects had HLA-A and HLA-B alleles reportedly predicted accurately by TCR beta sequences. On later analysis, the bulk of CMV-associated TCR beta chains appeared to be HLA-restricted. Three chains linked to CMV were shown in vitro to be specific for CMV antigens.

The CDR3 has 15 residues. The germline CDR1 and CDR2 sequences are SGHRS and YFSETQ. Losses at the gene ends were 4 bases for V and 2 bases for J; bases not matched to a gene: 5. On this clone itself: The antigen remains unidentified.

The PCR employed 60 Vbeta primers together with 13 Jbeta primers. Clones were read by immunoSEQ multiplex PCR, and TCRdb kept only the in-frame ones, dropping some. The table shows about 52,000 clones, with approximately 70% occurring only once. The material sequenced was PBMCs. The V and J genes are TRBV5-1 and TRBJ1-1; 10 nucleotides agree with TRBD1. The sequence derives from a man between 18 and 29 years old in good health and CMV-seronegative. This CDR3 is CASSLDRGLNTEAFF. CDR3 nucleotides: TGCGCCAGCAGCCTAGACAGGGGGCTTAACACTGAAGCTTTCTTT.